A selection of T cell receptor beta chains follows, all from one sample in a study of blood T cell repertoires in COVID-19. TCRdb's copy holds only in-frame clones and misses some; the assay was immunoSEQ multiplex PCR. The data hold tens of thousands of clones, with approximately 86% observed a single time. The sequenced material came from peripheral blood. The receptors were sampled from a man in his 60s with acute or convalescent COVID-19. Each CDR3 is given with its conserved first and last residue. The D gene is left open where the match is weak. Clone size is stated in some rows and not others, as once, few, many or a class when expanded.

NA TRBJ1-2 TRBV27 NA TGTGCCAGCAGTTTAGGTACAGGGATCAACTATGGCTACACCTTC CASSLGTGINYGYTF
NA TRBJ2-1 TRBV7-3 TRBD2 TGTGCCAGCAGCCGCAGCGGGGGGCGGGAGTCCTACAATGAGCAGTTCTTC CASSRSGGRESYNEQFF
NA TRBJ1-2 TRBV9 TRBD1 TGTGCCAGCAGCGACAGGGGAACAAGTAACTATGGCTACACCTTC CASSDRGTSNYGYTF
NA TRBJ1-2 TRBV20-1 NA TGCAGTGCTAGCGGGGTCTATGGCTACACCTTC CSASGVYGYTF
NA TRBJ1-6 TRBV3-1/TRBV3-2 NA TGTGCCAGCAGAGACAGCTATAATTCACCCCTCCACTTT CASRDSYNSPLHF
once TRBJ2-5 TRBV11-3 TRBD1 TGTGCCAGCAGCTTAGAACTCTCCGAGACAGGGGGTCGGGAGACCCAGTACTTC CASSLELSETGGRETQYF
NA TRBJ2-7 TRBV6-2/TRBV6-3 TRBD1 TGTGCCAGCAGTTTCGGACAGGGTCCCTACGAGCAGTACTTC CASSFGQGPYEQYF
few TRBJ1-6 TRBV28 NA TGTGCCAGCAGTGTGGCAGTTAATTCACCCCTCCACTTT CASSVAVNSPLHF
NA TRBJ2-7 TRBV15 NA TGTGCCACCAGCACTGCAGGGGCTTTGAGCCCCTACGAGCAGTACTTC CATSTAGALSPYEQYF
NA TRBJ2-7 TRBV6-5 TRBD2 TGTGCCAGCAGTTATACTAGCGGCGAGCAGTACTTC CASSYTSGEQYF
NA TRBJ2-5 TRBV10-1 TRBD1 TGCGCCAGACGGGACAGGGAGCAAGAGACCCAGTACTTC CARRDREQETQYF
once TRBJ2-7 TRBV5-6 TRBD2 TGTGCCAGCAGCTCCTTACTAGCGGGGAAGTCCGACGAGCAGTACTTC CASSSLLAGKSDEQYF
NA TRBJ1-5 TRBV19 NA TGTGCCAGTAGTATCAGGGGCAATCAGCCCCAGCATTTT CASSIRGNQPQHF
NA TRBJ2-3 TRBV6-2/TRBV6-3 TRBD1 TGTGCCAGCAGTTCCCCGCCGGGACAGGGGGCGAAGGGGACTAACACAGATACGCAGTATTTT CASSSPPGQGAKGTNTDTQYF
NA TRBJ2-2 TRBV18 TRBD1 TGTGCCAGCTCACCACGGGACAGCACCGGGGAGCTGTTTTTT CASSPRDSTGELFF
NA TRBJ2-1 TRBV29-1 NA TGCAGCGTTGAAGAGCAGGGACTTGAGCAGTTCTTC CSVEEQGLEQFF
NA TRBJ1-5 TRBV21-1 NA TGTGCCAGCAGCAAAGTCTGGAGAGATCAGCCCCAGCATTTT CASSKVWRDQPQHF
NA TRBJ1-1 TRBV19 NA TGTGCCAGTAGTGAAACAGGGTCCCCGAGGACTGAAGCTTTCTTT CASSETGSPRTEAFF
NA TRBJ1-3 TRBV12-3/TRBV12-4 NA TGTGCCAGCAGTTTCGGGGGTCTCTACACCATATATTTT CASSFGGLYTIYF
NA TRBJ2-5 TRBV7-9 NA TGTGCCAGCAGCTCACCCGCCGGGGTGACCCAGTACTTC CASSSPAGVTQYF
NA TRBJ1-3 TRBV4-3 NA TGCGCCAGCAGCCAAGATAGATACTCTGGAAACACCATATATTTT CASSQDRYSGNTIYF
NA TRBJ2-3 TRBV6-5 NA TGTGCCAGCAGTTACCAAGTGACAGGAGGCACAGATACGCAGTATTTT CASSYQVTGGTDTQYF
NA TRBJ1-2 TRBV15 TRBD1 TGTGCCACCAGCATCCCCGGGACAGGGGGCATCAAATATGGCTACACCTTC CATSIPGTGGIKYGYTF
NA TRBJ2-3 TRBV4-1 TRBD2 TGCGCCAGCAGCCACCCCTACCCGGGCGGGGGGGCGAGCGGCACGCAGTATTTT CASSHPYPGGGASGTQYF
once TRBJ2-3 TRBV7-9 TRBD2 TGTGCCAGCAGCCTCAGAAGACTAGCGGTCGATACGCAGTATTTT CASSLRRLAVDTQYF
NA TRBJ2-1 TRBV6-6 TRBD2 TGTGCCAGCAGCCTACTTCGCGCTAGCGGGGGCAATGAGCAGTTCTTC CASSLLRASGGNEQFF
NA TRBJ2-7 TRBV7-9 TRBD2 TGTGCCAGCAGCTTGGCTAGCGGGAGAGGTAAAGGTGGCGAGCAGTACTTC CASSLASGRGKGGEQYF
NA TRBJ2-7 TRBV9 TRBD1 TGTGCCAGCAGCGTACGGGACAGGGCTGTAGAGCAGTACTTC CASSVRDRAVEQYF
NA TRBJ1-5 TRBV6-2/TRBV6-3 NA TGTGCCAGCAGTTCAGGGTCGTCTCGGCAGCCCCAGCATTTT CASSSGSSRQPQHF
once TRBJ2-3 TRBV7-9 TRBD2 TGTGCCAGCAGCCAGACTAGCGGGAGGAGCACAGATACGCAGTATTTT CASSQTSGRSTDTQYF
few TRBJ2-7 TRBV5-1 TRBD1 TGCGCCAGCAGCTTAACCGGGACAGGGGTATACGAGCAGTACTTC CASSLTGTGVYEQYF
NA TRBJ2-1 TRBV19 TRBD1 TGTGCCAGTATAGGGACAGGGGGCTACAATGAGCAGTTCTTC CASIGTGGYNEQFF
NA TRBJ2-1 TRBV6-4 NA TGTGCCAGCAGTGACTCGGGAGGGGGGGCGGCCAATGAGCAGTTCTTC CASSDSGGGAANEQFF